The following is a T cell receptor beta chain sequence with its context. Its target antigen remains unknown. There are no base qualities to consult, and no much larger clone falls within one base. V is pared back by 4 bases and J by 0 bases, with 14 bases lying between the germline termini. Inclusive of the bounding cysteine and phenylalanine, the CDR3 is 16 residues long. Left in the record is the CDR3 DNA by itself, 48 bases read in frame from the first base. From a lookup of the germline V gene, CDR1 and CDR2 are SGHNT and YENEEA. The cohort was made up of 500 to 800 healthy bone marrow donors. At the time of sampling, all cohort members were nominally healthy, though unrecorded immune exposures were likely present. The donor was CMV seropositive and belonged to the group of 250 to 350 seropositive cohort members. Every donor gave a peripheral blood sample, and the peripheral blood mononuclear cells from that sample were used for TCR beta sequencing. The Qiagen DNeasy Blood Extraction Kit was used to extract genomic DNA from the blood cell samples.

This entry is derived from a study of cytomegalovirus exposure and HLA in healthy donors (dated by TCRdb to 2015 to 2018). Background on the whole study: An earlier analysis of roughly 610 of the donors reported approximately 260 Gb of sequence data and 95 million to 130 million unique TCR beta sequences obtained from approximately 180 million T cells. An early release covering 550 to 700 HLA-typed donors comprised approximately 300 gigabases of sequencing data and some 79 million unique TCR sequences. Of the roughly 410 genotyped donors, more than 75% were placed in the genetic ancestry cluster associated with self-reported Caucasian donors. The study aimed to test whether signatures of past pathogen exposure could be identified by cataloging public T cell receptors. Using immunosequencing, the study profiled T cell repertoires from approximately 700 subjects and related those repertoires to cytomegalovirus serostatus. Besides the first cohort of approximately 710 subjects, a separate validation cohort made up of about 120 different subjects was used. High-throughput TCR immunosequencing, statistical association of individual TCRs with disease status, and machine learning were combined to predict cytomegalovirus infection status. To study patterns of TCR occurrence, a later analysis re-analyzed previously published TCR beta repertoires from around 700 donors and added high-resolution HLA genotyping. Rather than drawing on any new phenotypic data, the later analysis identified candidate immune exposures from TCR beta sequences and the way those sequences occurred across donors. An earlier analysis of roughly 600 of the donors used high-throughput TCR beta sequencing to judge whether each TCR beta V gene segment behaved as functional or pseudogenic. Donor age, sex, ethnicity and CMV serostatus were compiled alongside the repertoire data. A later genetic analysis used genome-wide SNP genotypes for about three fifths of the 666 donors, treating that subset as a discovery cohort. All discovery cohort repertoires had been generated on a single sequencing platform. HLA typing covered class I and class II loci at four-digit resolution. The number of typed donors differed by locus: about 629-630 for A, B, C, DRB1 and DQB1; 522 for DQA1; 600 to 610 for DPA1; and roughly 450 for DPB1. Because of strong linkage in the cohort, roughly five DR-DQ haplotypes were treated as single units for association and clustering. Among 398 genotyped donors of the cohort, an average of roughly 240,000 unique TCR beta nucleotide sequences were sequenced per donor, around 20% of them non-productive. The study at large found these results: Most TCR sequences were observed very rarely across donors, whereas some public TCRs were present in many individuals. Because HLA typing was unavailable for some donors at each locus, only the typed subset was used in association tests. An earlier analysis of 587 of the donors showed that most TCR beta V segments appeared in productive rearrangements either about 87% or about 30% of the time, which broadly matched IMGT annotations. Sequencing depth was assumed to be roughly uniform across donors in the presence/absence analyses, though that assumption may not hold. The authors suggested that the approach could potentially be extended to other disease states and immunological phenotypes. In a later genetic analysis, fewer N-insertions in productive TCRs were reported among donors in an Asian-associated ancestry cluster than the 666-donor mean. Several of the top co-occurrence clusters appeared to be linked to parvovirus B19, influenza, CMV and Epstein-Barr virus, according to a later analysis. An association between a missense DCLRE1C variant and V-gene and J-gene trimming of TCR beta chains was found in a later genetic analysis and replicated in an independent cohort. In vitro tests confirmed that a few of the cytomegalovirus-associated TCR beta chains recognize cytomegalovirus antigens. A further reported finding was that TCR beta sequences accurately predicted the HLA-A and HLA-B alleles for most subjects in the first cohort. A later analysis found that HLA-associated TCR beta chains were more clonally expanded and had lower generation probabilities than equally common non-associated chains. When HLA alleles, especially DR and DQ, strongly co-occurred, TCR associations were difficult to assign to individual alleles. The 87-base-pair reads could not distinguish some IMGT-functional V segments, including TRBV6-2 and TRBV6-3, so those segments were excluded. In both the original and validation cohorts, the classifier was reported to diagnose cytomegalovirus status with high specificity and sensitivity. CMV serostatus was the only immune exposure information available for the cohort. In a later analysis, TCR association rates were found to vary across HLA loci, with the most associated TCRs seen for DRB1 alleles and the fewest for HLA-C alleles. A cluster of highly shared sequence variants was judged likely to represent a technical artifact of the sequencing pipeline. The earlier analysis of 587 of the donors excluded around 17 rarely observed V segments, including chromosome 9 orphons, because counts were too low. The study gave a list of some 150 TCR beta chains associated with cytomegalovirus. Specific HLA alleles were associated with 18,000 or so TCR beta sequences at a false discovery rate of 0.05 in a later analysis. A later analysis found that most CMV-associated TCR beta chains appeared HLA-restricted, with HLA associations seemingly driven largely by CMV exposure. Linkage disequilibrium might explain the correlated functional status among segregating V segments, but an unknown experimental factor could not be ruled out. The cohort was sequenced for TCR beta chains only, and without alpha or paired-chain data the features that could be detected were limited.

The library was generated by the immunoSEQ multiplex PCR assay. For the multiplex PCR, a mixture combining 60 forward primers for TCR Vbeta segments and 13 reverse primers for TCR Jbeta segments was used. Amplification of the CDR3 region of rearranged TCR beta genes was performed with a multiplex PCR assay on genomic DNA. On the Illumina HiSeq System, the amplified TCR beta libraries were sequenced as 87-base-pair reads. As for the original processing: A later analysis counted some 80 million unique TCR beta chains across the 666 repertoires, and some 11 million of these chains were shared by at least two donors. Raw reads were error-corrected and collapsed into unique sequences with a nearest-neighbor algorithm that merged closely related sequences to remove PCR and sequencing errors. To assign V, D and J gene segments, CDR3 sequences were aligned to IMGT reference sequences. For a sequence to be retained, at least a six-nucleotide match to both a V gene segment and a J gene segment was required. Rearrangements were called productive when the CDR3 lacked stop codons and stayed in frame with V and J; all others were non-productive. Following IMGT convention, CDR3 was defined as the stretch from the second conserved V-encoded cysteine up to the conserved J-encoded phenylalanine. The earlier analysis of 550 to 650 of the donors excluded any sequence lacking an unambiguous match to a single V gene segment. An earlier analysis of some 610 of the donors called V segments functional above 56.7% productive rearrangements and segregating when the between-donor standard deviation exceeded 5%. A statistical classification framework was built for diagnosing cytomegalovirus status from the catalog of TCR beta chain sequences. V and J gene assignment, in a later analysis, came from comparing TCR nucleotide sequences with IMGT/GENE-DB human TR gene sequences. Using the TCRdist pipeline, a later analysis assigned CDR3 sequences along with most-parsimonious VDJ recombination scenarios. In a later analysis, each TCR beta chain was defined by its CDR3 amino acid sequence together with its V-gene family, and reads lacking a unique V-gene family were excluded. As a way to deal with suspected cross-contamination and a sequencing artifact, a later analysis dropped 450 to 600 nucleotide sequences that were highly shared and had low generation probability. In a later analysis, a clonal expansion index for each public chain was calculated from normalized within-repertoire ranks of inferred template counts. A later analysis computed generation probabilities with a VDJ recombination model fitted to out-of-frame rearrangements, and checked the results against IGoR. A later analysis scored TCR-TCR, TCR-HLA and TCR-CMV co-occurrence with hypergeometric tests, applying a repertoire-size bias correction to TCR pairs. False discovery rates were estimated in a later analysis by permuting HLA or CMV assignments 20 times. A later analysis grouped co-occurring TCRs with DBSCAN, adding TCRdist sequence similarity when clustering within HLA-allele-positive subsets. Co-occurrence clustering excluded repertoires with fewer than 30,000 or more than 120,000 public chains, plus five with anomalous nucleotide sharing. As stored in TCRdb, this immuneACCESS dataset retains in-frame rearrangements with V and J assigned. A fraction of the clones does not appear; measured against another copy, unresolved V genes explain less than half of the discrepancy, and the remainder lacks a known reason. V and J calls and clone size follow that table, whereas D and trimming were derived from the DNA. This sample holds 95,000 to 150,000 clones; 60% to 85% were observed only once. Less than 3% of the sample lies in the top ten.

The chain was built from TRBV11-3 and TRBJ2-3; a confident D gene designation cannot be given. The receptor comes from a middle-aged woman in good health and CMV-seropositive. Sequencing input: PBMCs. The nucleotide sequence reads TGTGCCAGCAGCTCGCCGTCGGGTATTAGCACAGATACGCAGTATTTT. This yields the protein CASSSPSGISTDTQYF.